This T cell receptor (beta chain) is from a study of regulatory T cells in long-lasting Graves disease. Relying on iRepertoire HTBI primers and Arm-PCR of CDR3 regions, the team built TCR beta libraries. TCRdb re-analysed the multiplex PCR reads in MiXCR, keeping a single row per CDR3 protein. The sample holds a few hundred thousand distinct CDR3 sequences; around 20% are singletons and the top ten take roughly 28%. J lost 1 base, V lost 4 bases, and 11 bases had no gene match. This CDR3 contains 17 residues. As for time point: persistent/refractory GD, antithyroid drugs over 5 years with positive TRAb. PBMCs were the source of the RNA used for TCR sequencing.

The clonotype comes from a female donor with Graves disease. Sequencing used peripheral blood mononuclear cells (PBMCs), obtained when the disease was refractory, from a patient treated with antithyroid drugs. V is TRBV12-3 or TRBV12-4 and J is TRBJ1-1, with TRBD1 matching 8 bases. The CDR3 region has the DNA TGTGCCAGCAGTTACTGGGACAGGCGCTCCGGGAACACTGAAGCTTTCTTT. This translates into CASSYWDRRSGNTEAFF.